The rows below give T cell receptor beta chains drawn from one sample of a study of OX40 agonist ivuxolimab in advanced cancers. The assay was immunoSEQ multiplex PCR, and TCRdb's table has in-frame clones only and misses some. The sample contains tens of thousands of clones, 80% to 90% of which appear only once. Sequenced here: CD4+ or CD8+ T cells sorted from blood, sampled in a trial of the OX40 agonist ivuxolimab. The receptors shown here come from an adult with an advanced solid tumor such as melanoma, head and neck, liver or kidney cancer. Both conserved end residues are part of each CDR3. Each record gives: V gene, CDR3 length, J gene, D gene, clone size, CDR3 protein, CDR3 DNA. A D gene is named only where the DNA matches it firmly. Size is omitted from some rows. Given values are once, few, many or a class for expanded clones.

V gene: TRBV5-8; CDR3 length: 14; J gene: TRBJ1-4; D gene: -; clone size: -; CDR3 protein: CASSPPATNEKLFF; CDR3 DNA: TGTGCCAGCAGCCCGCCGGCAACTAATGAAAAACTGTTTTTT
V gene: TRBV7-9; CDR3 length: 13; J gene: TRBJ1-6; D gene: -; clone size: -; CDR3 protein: CASSLVPLSPLHF; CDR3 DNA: TGTGCCAGCAGCTTAGTTCCCTTGTCACCCCTCCACTTT
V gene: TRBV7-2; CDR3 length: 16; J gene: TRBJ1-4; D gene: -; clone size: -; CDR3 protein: CASSLGPPEGNEKLFF; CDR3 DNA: TGTGCCAGCAGCTTAGGGCCACCTGAGGGGAATGAAAAACTGTTTTTT
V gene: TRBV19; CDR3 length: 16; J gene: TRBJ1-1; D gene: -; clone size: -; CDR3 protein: CASSIQRQAPNTEAFF; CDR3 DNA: TGTGCCAGTAGTATCCAGCGACAGGCGCCGAACACTGAAGCTTTCTTT
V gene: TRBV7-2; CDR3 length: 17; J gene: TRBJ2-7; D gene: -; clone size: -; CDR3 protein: CASSPFPTGSNRYEQYF; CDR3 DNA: TGTGCCAGCAGCCCCTTCCCGACCGGGTCCAACCGGTACGAGCAGTACTTC
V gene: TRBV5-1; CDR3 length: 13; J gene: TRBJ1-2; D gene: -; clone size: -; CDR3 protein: CASSLDPNYGYTF; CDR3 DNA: TGCGCCAGCAGCTTGGATCCAAACTATGGCTACACCTTC
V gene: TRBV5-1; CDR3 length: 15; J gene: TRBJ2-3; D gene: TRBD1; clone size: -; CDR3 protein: CASRLDRGNTDTQYF; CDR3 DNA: TGCGCCAGCAGACTGGACAGGGGGAACACAGATACGCAGTATTTT
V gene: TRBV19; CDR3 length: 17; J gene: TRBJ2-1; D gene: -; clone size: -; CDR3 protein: CASTPVARASSGNEQFF; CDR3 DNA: TGTGCCAGCACCCCGGTCGCGCGGGCAAGTAGTGGGAATGAGCAGTTCTTC
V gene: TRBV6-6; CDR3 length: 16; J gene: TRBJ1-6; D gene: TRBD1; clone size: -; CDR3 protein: CASSYPPGQGGSPLHF; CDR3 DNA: TGTGCCAGCAGTTACCCGCCCGGACAGGGAGGGTCACCCCTCCACTTT
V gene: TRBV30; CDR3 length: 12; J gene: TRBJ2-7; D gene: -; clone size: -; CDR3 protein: CAWSLISYEQYF; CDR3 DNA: TGTGCCTGGAGTCTCATCTCCTACGAGCAGTACTTC
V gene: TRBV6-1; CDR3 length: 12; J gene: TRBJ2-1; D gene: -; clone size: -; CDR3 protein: CASRETYDEQFF; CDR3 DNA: TGTGCCAGCAGGGAGACGTATGATGAGCAGTTCTTC
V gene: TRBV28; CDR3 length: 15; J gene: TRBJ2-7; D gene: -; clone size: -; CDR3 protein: CASSFVSHTPYEQYF; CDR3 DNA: TGTGCCAGCAGTTTTGTGTCCCATACCCCGTACGAGCAGTACTTC
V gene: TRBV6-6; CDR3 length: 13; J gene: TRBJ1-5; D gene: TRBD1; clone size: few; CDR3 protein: CASSQGQGQPQHF; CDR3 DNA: TGTGCCAGCAGTCAGGGACAGGGTCAGCCCCAGCATTTT
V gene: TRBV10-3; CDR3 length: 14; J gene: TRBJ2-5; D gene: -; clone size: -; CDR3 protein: CAIRKGPPAETQYF; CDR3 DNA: TGTGCCATCAGGAAGGGACCGCCCGCGGAGACCCAGTACTTC
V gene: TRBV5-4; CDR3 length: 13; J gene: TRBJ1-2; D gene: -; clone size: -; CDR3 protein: CASSLAGQNGYTF; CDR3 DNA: TGTGCCAGCAGCTTGGCCGGACAAAATGGCTACACCTTC
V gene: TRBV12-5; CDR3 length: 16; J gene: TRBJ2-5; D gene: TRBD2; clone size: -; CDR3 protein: CASGWGTSGPQETQYF; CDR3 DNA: TGTGCTAGTGGTTGGGGGACTAGCGGCCCACAAGAGACCCAGTACTTC
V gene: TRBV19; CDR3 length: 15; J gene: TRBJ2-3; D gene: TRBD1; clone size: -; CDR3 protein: CASRDRARGTDTQYF; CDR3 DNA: TGTGCCAGTAGAGACAGGGCCAGGGGCACAGATACGCAGTATTTT
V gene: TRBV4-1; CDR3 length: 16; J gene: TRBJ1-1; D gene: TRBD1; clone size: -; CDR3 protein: CASSSQGAGGNTEAFF; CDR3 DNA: TGCGCCAGCAGCTCCCAGGGGGCAGGGGGTAACACTGAAGCTTTCTTT
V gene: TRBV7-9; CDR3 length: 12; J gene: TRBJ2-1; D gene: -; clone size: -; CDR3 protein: CASSLSWNEQFF; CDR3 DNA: TGTGCCAGCAGCTTGAGCTGGAATGAGCAGTTCTTC
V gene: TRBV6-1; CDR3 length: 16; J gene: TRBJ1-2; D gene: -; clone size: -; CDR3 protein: CASSGSTGVPPYGYTF; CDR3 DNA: TGTGCCAGCAGTGGGTCGACAGGAGTGCCCCCCTATGGCTACACCTTC
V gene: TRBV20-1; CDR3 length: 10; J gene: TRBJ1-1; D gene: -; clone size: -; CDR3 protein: CSALNTEAFF; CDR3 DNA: TGCAGTGCTTTGAACACTGAAGCTTTCTTT
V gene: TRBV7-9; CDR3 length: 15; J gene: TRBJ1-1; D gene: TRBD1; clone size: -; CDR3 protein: CASSMGDRGNTEAFF; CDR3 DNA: TGTGCCAGCAGCATGGGGGACAGGGGGAACACTGAAGCTTTCTTT
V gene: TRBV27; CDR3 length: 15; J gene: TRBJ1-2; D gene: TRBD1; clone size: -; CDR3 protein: CASSFGTGSNYGYTF; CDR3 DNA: TGTGCCAGCAGTTTTGGGACAGGGTCAAACTATGGCTACACCTTC
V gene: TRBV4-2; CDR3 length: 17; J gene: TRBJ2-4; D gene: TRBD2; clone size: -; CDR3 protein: CASSQDPRGGSKNIQYF; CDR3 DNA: TGTGCCAGCAGCCAAGATCCCCGCGGGGGTTCCAAAAACATTCAGTACTTC
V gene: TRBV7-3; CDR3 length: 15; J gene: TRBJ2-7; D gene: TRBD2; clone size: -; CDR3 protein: CASSSGLAGENEQYF; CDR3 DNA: TGTGCCAGCAGCTCCGGACTAGCGGGAGAGAACGAGCAGTACTTC
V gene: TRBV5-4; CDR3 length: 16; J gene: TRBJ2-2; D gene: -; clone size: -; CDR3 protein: CASSLSRGANTGELFF; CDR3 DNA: TGTGCCAGCAGCTTGTCGCGGGGCGCGAACACCGGGGAGCTGTTTTTT
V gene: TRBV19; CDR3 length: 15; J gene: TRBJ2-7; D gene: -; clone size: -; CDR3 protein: CASSIVGESSYEQYF; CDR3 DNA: TGTGCCAGTAGTATAGTGGGGGAGAGCTCCTACGAGCAGTACTTC
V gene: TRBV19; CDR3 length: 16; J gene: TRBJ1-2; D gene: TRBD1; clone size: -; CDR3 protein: CASTVTGGKANYGYTF; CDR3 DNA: TGTGCCAGTACCGTGACAGGGGGCAAGGCTAACTATGGCTACACCTTC
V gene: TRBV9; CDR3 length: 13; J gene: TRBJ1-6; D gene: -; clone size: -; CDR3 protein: CASSVELADPLHF; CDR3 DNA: TGTGCCAGCAGCGTAGAATTAGCCGACCCCCTCCACTTT
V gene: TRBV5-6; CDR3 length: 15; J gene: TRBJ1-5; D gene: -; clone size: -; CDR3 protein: CASSLLERGNQPQHF; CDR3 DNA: TGTGCCAGCAGCTTGCTGGAGCGGGGCAATCAGCCCCAGCATTTT
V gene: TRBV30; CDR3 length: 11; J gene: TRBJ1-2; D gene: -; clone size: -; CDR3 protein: CAWSVGIGYTF; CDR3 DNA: TGTGCCTGGAGTGTAGGGATTGGCTACACCTTC
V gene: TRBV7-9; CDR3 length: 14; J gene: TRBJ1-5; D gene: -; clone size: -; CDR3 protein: CASSLAHSNQPQHF; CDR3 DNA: TGTGCCAGCAGCTTGGCACATAGCAATCAGCCCCAGCATTTT
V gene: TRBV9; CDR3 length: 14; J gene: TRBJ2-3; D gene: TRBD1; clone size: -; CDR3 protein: CASSLRQGEDTQYF; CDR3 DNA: TGTGCCAGCAGCCTTCGACAGGGGGAAGATACGCAGTATTTT
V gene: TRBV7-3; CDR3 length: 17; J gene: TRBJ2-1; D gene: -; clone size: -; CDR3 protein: CASSLYADPFSYNEQFF; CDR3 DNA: TGTGCCAGCAGCTTATACGCTGATCCCTTTTCCTACAATGAGCAGTTCTTC
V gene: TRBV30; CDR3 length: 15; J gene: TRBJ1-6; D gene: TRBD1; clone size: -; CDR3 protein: CAWTPGTVYNSPLHF; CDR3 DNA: TGTGCCTGGACCCCCGGGACAGTCTATAATTCACCCCTCCACTTT
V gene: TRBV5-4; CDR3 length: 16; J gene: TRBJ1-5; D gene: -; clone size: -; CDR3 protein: CASSLGGSLGNQPQHF; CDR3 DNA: TGTGCCAGCAGCCTAGGAGGCAGTCTGGGGAATCAGCCCCAGCATTTT
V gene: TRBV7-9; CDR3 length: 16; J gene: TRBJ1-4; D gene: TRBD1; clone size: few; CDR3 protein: CASSAGTGDPNEKLFF; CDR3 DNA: TGTGCCAGCAGCGCCGGGACAGGGGATCCTAATGAAAAACTGTTTTTT
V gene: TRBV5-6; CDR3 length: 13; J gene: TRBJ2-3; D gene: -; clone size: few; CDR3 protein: CASSPMGTDTQYF; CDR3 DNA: TGTGCCAGCAGCCCCATGGGGACAGATACGCAGTATTTT
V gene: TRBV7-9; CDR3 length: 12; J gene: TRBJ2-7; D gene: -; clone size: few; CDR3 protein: CASSLLGHEQYF; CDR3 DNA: TGTGCCAGCAGCTTATTGGGACACGAGCAGTACTTC
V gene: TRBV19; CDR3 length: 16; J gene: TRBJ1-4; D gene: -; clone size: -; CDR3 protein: CASSPRGGGGLEKLFF; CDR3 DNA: TGTGCCAGTAGTCCCCGGGGTGGGGGGGGACTCGAAAAACTGTTTTTT
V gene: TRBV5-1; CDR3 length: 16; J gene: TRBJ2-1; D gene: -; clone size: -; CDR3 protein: CASSLDGGGTYNEQFF; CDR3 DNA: TGCGCCAGCAGCTTGGATGGGGGCGGCACCTACAATGAGCAGTTCTTC
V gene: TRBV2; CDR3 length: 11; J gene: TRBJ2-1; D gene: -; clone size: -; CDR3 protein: CASKGNNEQFF; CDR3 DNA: TGTGCCAGCAAGGGAAACAATGAGCAGTTCTTC
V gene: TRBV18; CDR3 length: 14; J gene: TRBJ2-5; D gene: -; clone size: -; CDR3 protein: CASSPPSRAETQYF; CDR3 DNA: TGTGCCAGCTCACCACCGTCCAGGGCTGAGACCCAGTACTTC
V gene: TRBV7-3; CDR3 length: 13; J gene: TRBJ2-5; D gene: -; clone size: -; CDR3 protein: CASSLDSQETQYF; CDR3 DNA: TGTGCCAGCAGCCTGGACTCACAAGAGACCCAGTACTTC
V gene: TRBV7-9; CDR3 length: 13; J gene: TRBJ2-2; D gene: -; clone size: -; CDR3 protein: CASSLTPTGELFF; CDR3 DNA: TGTGCCAGCAGCCTCACCCCAACCGGGGAGCTGTTTTTT
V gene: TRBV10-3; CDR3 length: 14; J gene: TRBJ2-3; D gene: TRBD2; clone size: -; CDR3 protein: CAIGTSGSTDTQYF; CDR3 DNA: TGTGCCATCGGGACTAGCGGGTCCACAGATACGCAGTATTTT
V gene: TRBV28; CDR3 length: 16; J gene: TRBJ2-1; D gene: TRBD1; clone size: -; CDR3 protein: CASRHTGTGGYTEQFF; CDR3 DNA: TGTGCCAGCAGACACACCGGGACAGGGGGCTATACTGAGCAGTTCTTC
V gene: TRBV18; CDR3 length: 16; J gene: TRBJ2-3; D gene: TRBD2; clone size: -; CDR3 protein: CASSFARTSSTDTQYF; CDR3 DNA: TGTGCCAGCTCATTTGCGAGGACTAGCAGCACAGATACGCAGTATTTT
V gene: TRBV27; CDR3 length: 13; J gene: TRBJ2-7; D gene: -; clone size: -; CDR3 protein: CASRRGSSYEQYF; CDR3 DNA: TGTGCCAGCAGGAGGGGCAGCTCCTACGAGCAGTACTTC
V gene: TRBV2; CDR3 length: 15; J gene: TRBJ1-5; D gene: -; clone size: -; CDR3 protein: CASSEKGNGNQPQHF; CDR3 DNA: TGTGCCAGCAGTGAAAAGGGTAATGGCAATCAGCCCCAGCATTTT
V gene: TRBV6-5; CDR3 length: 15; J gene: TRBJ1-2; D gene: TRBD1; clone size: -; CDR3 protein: CASSAARRTGIGYTF; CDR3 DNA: TGTGCCAGCAGCGCAGCCCGAAGGACAGGGATAGGCTACACCTTC
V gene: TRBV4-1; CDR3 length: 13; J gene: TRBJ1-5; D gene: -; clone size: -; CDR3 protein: CASSRGADQPQHF; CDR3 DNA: TGCGCCAGCAGCCGGGGAGCCGATCAGCCCCAGCATTTT
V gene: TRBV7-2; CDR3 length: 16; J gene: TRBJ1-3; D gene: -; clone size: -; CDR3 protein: CASSLGNPRAGNTIYF; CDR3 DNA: TGTGCCAGCAGCTTAGGTAACCCACGGGCTGGAAACACCATATATTTT
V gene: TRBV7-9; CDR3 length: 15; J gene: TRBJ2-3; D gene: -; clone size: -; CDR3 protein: CASSPNRVESDTQYF; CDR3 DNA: TGTGCCAGCAGCCCCAACAGGGTCGAATCAGATACGCAGTATTTT